This is a list of T cell receptor beta chains from one sample in a study of graft-versus-host responses after intestinal transplantation. Sequenced by immunoSEQ multiplex PCR; TCRdb stores in-frame clones only, minus some. The sample lists about 15,000 clones; approximately 30% were seen once. The sample here was alloreactive CD4+ T cells from a mixed lymphocyte reaction culture, taken before intestinal transplant. Source of these receptors: a human patient who received an intestinal transplant. The CDR3 runs from the conserved cysteine through the conserved F or W. Fields, in order: V gene, J gene, CDR3 protein.

>TRBV7-9|TRBJ1-1
CASSTRVDTEAFF
>TRBV18|TRBJ2-2
CASSPSQNTGELFF
>TRBV20-1|TRBJ1-4
CSAANGKLFF
>TRBV5-1|TRBJ1-3
CASSLLQGAGNTIYF
>TRBV30|TRBJ2-7
CAWSRGGYEQYF
>TRBV2|TRBJ2-3
CASSVGKREARGTQYF
>TRBV5-1|TRBJ2-5
CASSRLGTPEVETQYF
>TRBV11-2|TRBJ2-2
CASSLPGRLITGELFF
>TRBV18|TRBJ1-1
CASSPFGNRDTEAFF
>TRBV28|TRBJ2-5
CASRTPAGRGGETQYF
>TRBV5-6|TRBJ1-1
CASSLAGTLITEAFF
>TRBV19|TRBJ2-5
CASRSWAGGQETQYF
>TRBV29-1|TRBJ1-2
CSVDYRGGYTF
>TRBV7-3|TRBJ2-7
CASSLGQGAHEQYF
>TRBV7-9|TRBJ2-7
CASSRTSGTEYEQYF
>TRBV5-1|TRBJ2-7
CASSFPGGASYEQYF
>TRBV7-2|TRBJ1-5
CASSPRTGSNQPQHF
>TRBV5-4|TRBJ2-1
CASSRGLAGIEQFF
>TRBV10-3|TRBJ2-7
CATGALGSSYEQYF
>TRBV30|TRBJ2-5
CAWSGKKPGLVSAQYF
>TRBV4-1|TRBJ2-7
CASSLRGDSYEQYF
>TRBV10-3|TRBJ2-7
CASNGAGPEQYF
>TRBV11-3|TRBJ2-5
CASSGRLSKTQETQYF
>TRBV5-1|TRBJ1-1
CASSSGQGDTEAFF
>TRBV5-1|TRBJ2-7
CASSLVGGFWFEQYF
>TRBV6-6|TRBJ1-2
CASRRGPYGYTF
>TRBV10-2|TRBJ1-3
CASSDVWGSENTIYF
>TRBV4-1|TRBJ1-1
CASSQRNVQGRKAFF
>TRBV6-1|TRBJ1-5
CASSVVFSGNQPQHF
>TRBV5-2|TRBJ1-2
CASSKEGPVLYGYTF
>TRBV5-1|TRBJ1-2
CASSPDRSGYGYTF
>TRBV28|TRBJ1-6
CASTFDPNSPLHF
>TRBV6-5|TRBJ2-3
CASSNAGGRTDTQYF
>TRBV30|TRBJ1-2
CAWAVRLTVNYGYTF
>TRBV5-1|TRBJ2-1
CASYGASGRNEQFF
>TRBV15|TRBJ2-1
CATSRAAYEQFF
>TRBV28|TRBJ1-5
CASRLRQGFQPQHF
>TRBV10-1|TRBJ1-6
CASSGQNSPLHF
>TRBV15|TRBJ2-6
CATQHSGANVLTF
>TRBV28|TRBJ2-2
CASSSGGWTGELFF
>TRBV5-4|TRBJ2-5
CASSLGQYQETQYF
>TRBV2|TRBJ1-1
CASSRQGRNTEAFF
>TRBV10-3|TRBJ2-7
CASSVMPQGASYEQYF
>TRBV7-3|TRBJ2-3
CASSSARSSDTQYF
>TRBV6-5|TRBJ1-3
CASSYGSRNTIYF
>TRBV18|TRBJ2-7
CASSPGSYEQYF
>TRBV6-5|TRBJ1-2
CASSPVGAGYGYTF
>TRBV6-9|TRBJ2-7
CASRGLAGTYEQYF
>TRBV5-1|TRBJ2-7
CASFPGPPRYEQYF
>TRBV6-5|TRBJ2-7
CASSETRGRYEQYF
>TRBV19|TRBJ2-1
CASSSSASSYNEQFF
>TRBV19|TRBJ1-2
CASRSPGHGKGYTF
>TRBV25-1|TRBJ2-5
CASRKGSQETQYF
>TRBV7-4|TRBJ2-7
CASSLGHIRYEQYF